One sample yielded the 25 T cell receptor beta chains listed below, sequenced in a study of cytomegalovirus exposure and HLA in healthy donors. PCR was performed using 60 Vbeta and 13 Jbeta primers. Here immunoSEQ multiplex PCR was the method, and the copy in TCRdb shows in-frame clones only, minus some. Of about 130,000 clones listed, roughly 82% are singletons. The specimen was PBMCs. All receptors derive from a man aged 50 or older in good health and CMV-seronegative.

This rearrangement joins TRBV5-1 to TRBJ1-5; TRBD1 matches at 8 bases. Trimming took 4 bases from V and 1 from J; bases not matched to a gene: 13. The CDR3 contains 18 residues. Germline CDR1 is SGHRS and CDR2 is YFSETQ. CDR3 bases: TGCGCCAGCAGCCCGGACAGGGACAAACCGACCAGCAATCAGCCCCAGCATTTT. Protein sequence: CASSPDRDKPTSNQPQHF.

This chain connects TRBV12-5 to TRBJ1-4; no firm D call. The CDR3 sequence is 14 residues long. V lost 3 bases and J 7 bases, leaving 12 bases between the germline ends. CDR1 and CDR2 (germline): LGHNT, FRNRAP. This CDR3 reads CASGFSAAGEKLFF. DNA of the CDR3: TGTGCTAGTGGTTTTTCCGCGGCCGGTGAAAAACTGTTTTTT.

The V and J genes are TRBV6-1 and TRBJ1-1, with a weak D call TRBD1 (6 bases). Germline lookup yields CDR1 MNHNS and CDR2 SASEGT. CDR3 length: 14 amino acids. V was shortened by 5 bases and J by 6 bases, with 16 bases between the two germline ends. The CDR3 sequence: CASSFDRPPAEAFF. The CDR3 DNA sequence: TGTGCCAGCAGTTTCGACAGGCCCCCGGCTGAAGCTTTCTTT.

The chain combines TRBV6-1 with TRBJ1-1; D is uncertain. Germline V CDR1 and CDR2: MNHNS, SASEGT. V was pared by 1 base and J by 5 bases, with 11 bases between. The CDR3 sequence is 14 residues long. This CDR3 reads CASSEGVGRTEAFF. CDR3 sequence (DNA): TGTGCCAGCAGTGAAGGGGTAGGGAGGACTGAAGCTTTCTTT.

This chain's CDR3 is CASSTSQGLRGLGGYTF. CDR3 sequence (DNA): TGTGCCAGCAGCACCTCCCAGGGCCTCAGGGGGCTCGGGGGCTACACCTTC. The chain joins TRBV5-6 to TRBJ1-2, with 8 positions matching TRBD1. This CDR3 comprises 17 residues. CDR1 is SGHDT and CDR2 is YYEEEE in the germline V gene. The ends lost 4 bases at V and 8 bases at J; junction bases unmatched: 19.

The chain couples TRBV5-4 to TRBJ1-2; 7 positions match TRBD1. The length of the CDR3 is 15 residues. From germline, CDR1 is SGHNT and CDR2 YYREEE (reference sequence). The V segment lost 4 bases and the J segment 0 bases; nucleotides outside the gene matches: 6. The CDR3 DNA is TGTGCCAGCAGCCGTGACAGGGCCTCTAACTATGGCTACACCTTC. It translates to CASSRDRASNYGYTF.

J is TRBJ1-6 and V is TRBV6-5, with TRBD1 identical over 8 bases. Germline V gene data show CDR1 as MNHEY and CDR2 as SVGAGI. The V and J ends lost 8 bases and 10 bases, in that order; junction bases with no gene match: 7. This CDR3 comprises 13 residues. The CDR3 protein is CASSSGQASPLHF. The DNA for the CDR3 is TGTGCCAGCTCCTCGGGACAGGCATCACCCCTCCACTTT.

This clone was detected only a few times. In nucleotides, the CDR3 is TGCGCCAGCAGCTATTTTCAGGGCACTGAAGCTTTCTTT. Residues: CASSYFQGTEAFF. The chain carries TRBV5-1 and TRBJ1-1; TRBD1 might be the D (5 bases). The CDR3 is 13 amino acids. Germline V lookup: CDR1 SGHRS, CDR2 YFSETQ. V was pared by 3 bases and J by 4 bases, with 10 bases between.

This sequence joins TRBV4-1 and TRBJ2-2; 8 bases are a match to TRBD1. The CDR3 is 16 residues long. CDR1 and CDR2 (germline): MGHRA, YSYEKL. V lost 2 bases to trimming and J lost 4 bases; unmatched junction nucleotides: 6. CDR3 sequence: CASSQYTGGRTGELFF. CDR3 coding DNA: TGCGCCAGCAGCCAATATACAGGGGGGCGCACCGGGGAGCTGTTTTTT.

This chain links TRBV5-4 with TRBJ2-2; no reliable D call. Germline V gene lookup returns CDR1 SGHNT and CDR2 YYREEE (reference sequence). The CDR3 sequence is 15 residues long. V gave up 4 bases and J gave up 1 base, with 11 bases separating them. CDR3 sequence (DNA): TGTGCCAGCAGCCCGACGGCAGGGAACACCGGGGAGCTGTTTTTT. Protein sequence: CASSPTAGNTGELFF.

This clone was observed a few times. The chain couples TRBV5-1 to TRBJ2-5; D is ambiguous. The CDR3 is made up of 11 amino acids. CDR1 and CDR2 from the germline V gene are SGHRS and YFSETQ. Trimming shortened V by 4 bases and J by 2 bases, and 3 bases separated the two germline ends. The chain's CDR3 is CASSLQETQYF. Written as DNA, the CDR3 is TGCGCCAGCAGCCTACAAGAGACCCAGTACTTC.

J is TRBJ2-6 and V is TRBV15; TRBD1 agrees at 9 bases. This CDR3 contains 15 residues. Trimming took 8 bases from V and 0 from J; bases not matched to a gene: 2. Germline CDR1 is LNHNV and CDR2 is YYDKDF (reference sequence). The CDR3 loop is CATGTGSSGANVLTF. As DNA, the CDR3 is TGTGCCACCGGGACAGGGAGCTCTGGGGCCAACGTCCTGACTTTC.

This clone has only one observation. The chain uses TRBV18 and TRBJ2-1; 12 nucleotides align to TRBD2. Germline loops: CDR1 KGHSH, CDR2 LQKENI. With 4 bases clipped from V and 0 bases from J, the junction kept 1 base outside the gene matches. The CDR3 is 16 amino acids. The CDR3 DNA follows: TGTGCCAGCTCACTGACTAGCGGGGGCTCCTACAATGAGCAGTTCTTC. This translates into CASSLTSGGSYNEQFF.

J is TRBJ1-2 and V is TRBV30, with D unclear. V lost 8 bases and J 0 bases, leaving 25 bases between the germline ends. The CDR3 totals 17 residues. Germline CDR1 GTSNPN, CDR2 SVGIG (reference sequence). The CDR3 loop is CASNLGQEGPSNYGYTF. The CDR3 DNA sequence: TGTGCCAGCAACCTCGGGCAGGAGGGTCCCTCTAACTATGGCTACACCTTC.

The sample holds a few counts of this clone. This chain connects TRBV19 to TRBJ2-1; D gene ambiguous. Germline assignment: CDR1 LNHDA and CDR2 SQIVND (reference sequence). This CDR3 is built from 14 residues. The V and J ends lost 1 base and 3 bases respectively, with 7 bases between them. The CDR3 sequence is CASSIGQRYNEQFF. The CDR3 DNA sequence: TGTGCCAGTAGTATAGGGCAGCGCTACAATGAGCAGTTCTTC.

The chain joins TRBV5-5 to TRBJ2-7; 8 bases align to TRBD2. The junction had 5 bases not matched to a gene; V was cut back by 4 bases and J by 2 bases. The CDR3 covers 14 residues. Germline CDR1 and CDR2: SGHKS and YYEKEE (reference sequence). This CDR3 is CASSPWRGAYEQYF. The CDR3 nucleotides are TGTGCCAGCAGCCCTTGGCGGGGGGCCTACGAGCAGTACTTC.

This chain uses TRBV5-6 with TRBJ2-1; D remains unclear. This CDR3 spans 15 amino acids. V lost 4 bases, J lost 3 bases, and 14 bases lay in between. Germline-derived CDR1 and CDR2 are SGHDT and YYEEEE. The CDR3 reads CASSLPHRGYNEQFF. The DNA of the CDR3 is TGTGCCAGCAGCCTTCCCCATCGAGGCTACAATGAGCAGTTCTTC.

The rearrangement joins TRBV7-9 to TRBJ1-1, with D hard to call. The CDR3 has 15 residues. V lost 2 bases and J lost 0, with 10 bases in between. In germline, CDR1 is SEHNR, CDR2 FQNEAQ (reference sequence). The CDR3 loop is CASSLIGRMNTEAFF. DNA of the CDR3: TGTGCCAGCAGCTTAATTGGCCGCATGAACACTGAAGCTTTCTTT.

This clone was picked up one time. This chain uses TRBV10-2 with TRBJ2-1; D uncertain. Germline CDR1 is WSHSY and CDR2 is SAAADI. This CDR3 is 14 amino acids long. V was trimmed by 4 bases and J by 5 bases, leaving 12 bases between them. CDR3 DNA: TGCGCCAGCAGTGGGTCGAACAGAAACAATGAGCAGTTCTTC. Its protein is CASSGSNRNNEQFF.

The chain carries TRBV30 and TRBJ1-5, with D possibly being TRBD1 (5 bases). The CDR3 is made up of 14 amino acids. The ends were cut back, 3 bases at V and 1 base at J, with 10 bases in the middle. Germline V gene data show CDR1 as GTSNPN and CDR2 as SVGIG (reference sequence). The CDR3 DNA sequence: TGTGCCTGGAGCCAGGGAATGAGCAATCAGCCCCAGCATTTT. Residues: CAWSQGMSNQPQHF.

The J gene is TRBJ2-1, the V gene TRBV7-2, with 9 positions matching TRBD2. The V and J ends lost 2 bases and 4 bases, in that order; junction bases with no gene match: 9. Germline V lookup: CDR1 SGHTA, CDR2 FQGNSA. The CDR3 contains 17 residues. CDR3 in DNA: TGTGCCAGCAGCTTAAGTAGCGGGGGACTCAGATACAATGAGCAGTTCTTC. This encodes CASSLSSGGLRYNEQFF.

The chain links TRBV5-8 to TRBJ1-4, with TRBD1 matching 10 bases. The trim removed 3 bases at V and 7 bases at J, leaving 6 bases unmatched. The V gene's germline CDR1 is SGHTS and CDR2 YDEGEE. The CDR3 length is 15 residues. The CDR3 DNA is TGTGCCAGCAGCTACGGGACAGGGGAGGCTGAAAAACTGTTTTTT. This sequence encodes CASSYGTGEAEKLFF. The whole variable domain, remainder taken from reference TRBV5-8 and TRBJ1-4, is EAGVTQSPTHLIKTRGQQATLRCSPISGHTSVYWYQQALGLGLQFLLWYDEGEERNRGNFPPRFSGRQFPNYSSELNVNALELEDSALYLCASSYGTGEAEKLFFGSGTQLSVL.

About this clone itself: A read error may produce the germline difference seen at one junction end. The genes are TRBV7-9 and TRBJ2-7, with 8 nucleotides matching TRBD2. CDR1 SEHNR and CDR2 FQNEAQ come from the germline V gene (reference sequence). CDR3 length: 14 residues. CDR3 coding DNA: TGTGCCAGCAGCGACGGGGGGGCCTCCCACGAGCAGTACTTC. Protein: CASSDGGASHEQYF.

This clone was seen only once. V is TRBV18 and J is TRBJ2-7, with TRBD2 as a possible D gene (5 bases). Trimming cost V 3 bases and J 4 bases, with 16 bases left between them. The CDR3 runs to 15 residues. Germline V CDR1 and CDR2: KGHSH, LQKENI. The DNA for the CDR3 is TGTGCCAGCTCACCTGGAAGGGAGCCCCTTTACGAGCAGTACTTC. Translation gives CASSPGREPLYEQYF. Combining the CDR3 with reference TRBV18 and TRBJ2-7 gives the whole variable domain NAGVMQNPRHLVRRRGQEARLRCSPMKGHSHVYWYRQLPEEGLKFMVYLQKENIIDESGMPKERFSAEFPKEGPSILRIQQVVRGDSAAYFCASSPGREPLYEQYFGPGTRLTVT.

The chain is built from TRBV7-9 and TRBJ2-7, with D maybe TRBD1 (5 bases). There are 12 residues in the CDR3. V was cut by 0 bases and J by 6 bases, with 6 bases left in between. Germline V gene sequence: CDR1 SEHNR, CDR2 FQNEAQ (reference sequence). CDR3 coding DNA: TGTGCCAGCAGCTTAGCGGGGCTCGAGCAGTACTTC. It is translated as CASSLAGLEQYF.